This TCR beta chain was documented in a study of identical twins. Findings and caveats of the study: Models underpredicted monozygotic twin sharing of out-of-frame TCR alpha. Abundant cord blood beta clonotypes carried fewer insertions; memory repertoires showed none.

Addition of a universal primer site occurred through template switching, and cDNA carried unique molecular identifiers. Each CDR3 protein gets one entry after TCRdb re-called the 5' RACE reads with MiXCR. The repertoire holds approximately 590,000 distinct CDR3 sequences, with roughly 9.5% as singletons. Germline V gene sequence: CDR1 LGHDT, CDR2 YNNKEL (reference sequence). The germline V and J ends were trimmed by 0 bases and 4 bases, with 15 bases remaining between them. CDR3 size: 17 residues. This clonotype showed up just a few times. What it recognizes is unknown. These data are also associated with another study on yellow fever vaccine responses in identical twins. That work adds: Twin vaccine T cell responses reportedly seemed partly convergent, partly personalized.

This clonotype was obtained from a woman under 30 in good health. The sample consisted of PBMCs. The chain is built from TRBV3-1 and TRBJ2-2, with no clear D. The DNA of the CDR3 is TGTGCCAGCAGCCAAGAACAACCCCTAGAGATCACCGGGGAGCTGTTTTTT. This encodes CASSQEQPLEITGELFF.